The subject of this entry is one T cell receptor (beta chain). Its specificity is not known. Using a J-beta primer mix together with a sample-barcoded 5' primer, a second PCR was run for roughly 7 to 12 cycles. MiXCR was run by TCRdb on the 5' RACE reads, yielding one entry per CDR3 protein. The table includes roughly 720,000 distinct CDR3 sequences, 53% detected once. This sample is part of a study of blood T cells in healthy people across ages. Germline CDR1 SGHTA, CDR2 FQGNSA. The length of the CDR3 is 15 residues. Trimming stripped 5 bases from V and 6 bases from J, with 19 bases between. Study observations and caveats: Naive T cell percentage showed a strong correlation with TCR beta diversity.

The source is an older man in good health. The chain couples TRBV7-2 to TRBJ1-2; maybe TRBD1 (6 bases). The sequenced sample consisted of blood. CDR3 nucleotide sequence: TGTGCCAGCAGCCAGGGGCAGGGTGGACTAGATGGCTACACCTTC. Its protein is CASSQGQGGLDGYTF.